This T cell receptor beta chain was obtained from a study of blood T cell repertoires in COVID-19. Here immunoSEQ multiplex PCR was the method, and the copy in TCRdb shows in-frame clones only, minus some. The data hold over 450,000 clones, with approximately 91% observed a single time. The CDR3 spans 14 residues. The ends lost 3 bases at V and 4 bases at J; junction bases unmatched: 2. Germline V gene data show CDR1 as KGHSH and CDR2 as LQKENI. About this clone: Other nucleotide sequences from this sample produce the same CDR3.

Input material: peripheral blood. This sequence was found in a woman aged 45-65 years with COVID-19, enrolled during active disease. The rearrangement joins TRBV18 to TRBJ2-7; 11 nucleotides line up with TRBD2. CDR3 bases: TGTGCCAGCTCACCCCTAGCGGGGGGATACGAGCAGTACTTC. It is translated as CASSPLAGGYEQYF.